What follows are 6 T cell receptor beta chains derived from one specimen sequenced in a study of PD-1 blockade in mismatch repair-deficient tumors. Clones were read by immunoSEQ multiplex PCR, and TCRdb kept only the in-frame ones, dropping some. The data contain approximately 80,000 clones, roughly 80% of them singletons. Sequenced here: peripheral blood, sampled 44 weeks after starting pembrolizumab. The receptors were gathered from an adult with mismatch repair-deficient cancer.

V and J are TRBV9 and TRBJ2-2, with D perhaps given as TRBD1 or TRBD2 (5 bases each). The germline gives CDR1 SGDLS, CDR2 YYNGEE. The CDR3 runs to 16 residues. V was cut by 2 bases and J by 0 bases, with 11 bases left in between. CDR3 in amino acids: CASSVGRAPNTGELFF. The CDR3 DNA reads TGTGCCAGCAGCGTGGGACGTGCCCCGAACACCGGGGAGCTGTTTTTT.

The V gene is TRBV18, the J gene TRBJ2-2; D is possibly TRBD1 (6 bases). Per germline, CDR1 KGHSH and CDR2 LQKENI. CDR3 length equals 16 residues. V was trimmed by 4 bases and J by 3 bases, leaving 15 bases between them. The CDR3 is CASSRSNRADTGELFF. For the CDR3, the DNA is TGTGCCAGCTCACGGTCGAACAGGGCAGACACCGGGGAGCTGTTTTTT.

The J gene is TRBJ2-2, the V gene TRBV11-2, with D perhaps matching TRBD1 or TRBD2 (7 bases each). Between the trimmed V and J ends, which lost 5 bases and 5 bases, there was a span of 15 bases. This CDR3 spans 15 amino acids. Looked up from germline, CDR1 is SGHAT and CDR2 is FQNNGV. Here the CDR3 DNA reads TGTGCCAGCAGCAGTAACAGGGGAGGGACCGGGGAGCTGTTTTTT. Amino acid sequence: CASSSNRGGTGELFF.

The chain couples TRBV29-1 to TRBJ2-3; D ambiguous. Per the germline V gene, CDR1 is SQVTM and CDR2 is ANQGSEA. The germline V and J ends were trimmed by 2 bases and 6 bases, with 6 bases remaining between them. The CDR3 spans 11 residues. CDR3 amino acids: CSVELPDTQYF. The CDR3 region has the DNA TGCAGCGTTGAACTTCCGGATACGCAGTATTTT.

The chain has TRBV29-1 and TRBJ2-6; D gene ambiguous. The CDR3 runs to 14 residues. Trimming shortened V by 4 bases and J by 0 bases, and 7 bases separated the two germline ends. CDR1 is SQVTM, CDR2 ANQGSEA, per germline. The CDR3 sequence is CSVVTDSGANVLTF. CDR3 DNA: TGCAGCGTTGTTACGGACTCTGGGGCCAACGTCCTGACTTTC.

J is TRBJ2-3 and V is TRBV9; tentatively, D is TRBD1 or TRBD2 (5 bases each). The length of the CDR3 is 12 residues. V dropped 3 bases and J dropped 5 bases, with 7 bases sitting between them. CDR1 SGDLS and CDR2 YYNGEE come from the germline V gene. The DNA of the CDR3 is TGTGCCAGCAGCGGTGGGGGAGATACGCAGTATTTT. As protein: CASSGGGDTQYF.